These T cell receptor beta chains were read from a single sample in a study of cytomegalovirus exposure and HLA in healthy donors. Only in-frame clones appear in the TCRdb table, and some are missing; sequencing was by immunoSEQ multiplex PCR. The table includes 150,000 to 200,000 clones, 70% to 90% detected once. The sample consisted of PBMCs. Source of these receptors: a woman younger than 30 in good health and CMV-seronegative. Both conserved end residues are part of each CDR3. Fields, in order: V gene, D gene, clone size, J gene, CDR3 protein, CDR3 DNA. D genes are given only for firm matches. Clone size, where shown, is once, few, many, or a class for clones that have expanded.

TRBV5-4	-	-	TRBJ1-2	CASTDRGGYTF	TGTGCCAGCACCGATAGGGGAGGCTACACCTTC
TRBV30	-	once	TRBJ2-3	CAWSAGYTDTQYF	TGTGCCTGGAGTGCAGGGTACACAGATACGCAGTATTTT
TRBV27	TRBD1	-	TRBJ1-5	CASSLAPIRTGFNQPQHF	TGTGCCAGCAGTTTAGCCCCTATCCGGACAGGGTTTAATCAGCCCCAGCATTTT
TRBV10-3	TRBD1	few	TRBJ2-1	CAIRPGQGFGNEQFF	TGTGCCATCAGACCGGGACAGGGGTTTGGGAATGAGCAGTTCTTC
TRBV19	TRBD1	-	TRBJ1-1	CASSIQGRNTEAFF	TGTGCCAGTAGCATACAGGGGAGGAACACTGAAGCTTTCTTT
TRBV30	-	-	TRBJ1-4	CAWRAGTRNEKLFF	TGTGCCTGGAGGGCCGGGACACGCAATGAAAAACTGTTTTTT
TRBV28	-	-	TRBJ2-1	CASSFVFSYNEQFF	TGTGCCAGCAGTTTTGTATTTTCCTACAATGAGCAGTTCTTC
TRBV5-6	-	-	TRBJ2-2	CASSLVPGNTGELFF	TGTGCCAGCAGCTTGGTGCCGGGGAACACCGGGGAGCTGTTTTTT
TRBV27	-	-	TRBJ2-1	CASSLILAGNEQFF	TGTGCCAGCAGTTTAATTCTAGCAGGCAATGAGCAGTTCTTC
TRBV25-1	-	once	TRBJ2-1	CASSDPQGWANEQFF	TGTGCCAGCAGTGACCCCCAGGGTTGGGCAAATGAGCAGTTCTTC
TRBV19	TRBD2	-	TRBJ2-7	CASSIASGGAVPYEQYF	TGTGCCAGTAGTATAGCTAGCGGGGGGGCCGTCCCCTACGAGCAGTACTTC
TRBV30	TRBD1	-	TRBJ1-1	CAWNPGTGGTEAFF	TGTGCCTGGAATCCCGGGACAGGGGGCACTGAAGCTTTCTTT
TRBV4-1	-	few	TRBJ2-6	CASSLAQDRTGANVLTF	TGCGCCAGCAGCCTAGCGCAGGATAGGACTGGGGCCAACGTCCTGACTTTC
TRBV5-6	TRBD1	few	TRBJ1-3	CASSLRAGGSGNTIYF	TGTGCCAGCAGCTTGAGGGCAGGGGGCTCTGGAAACACCATATATTTT
TRBV10-3	TRBD1	-	TRBJ2-5	CAISERGLQETQYF	TGTGCCATCAGTGAAAGGGGGCTGCAAGAGACCCAGTACTTC
TRBV19	-	few	TRBJ1-1	CASSMGLTGNTEAFF	TGTGCCAGTAGTATGGGTTTAACAGGGAACACTGAAGCTTTCTTT
TRBV19	-	-	TRBJ1-1	CARSMEIAQTEAFF	TGTGCCAGGAGTATGGAGATAGCGCAAACTGAAGCTTTCTTT
TRBV7-9	-	once	TRBJ1-1	CASSPRVVNTEAFF	TGTGCCAGCAGCCCCAGGGTGGTGAACACTGAAGCTTTCTTT
TRBV10-3	-	few	TRBJ2-2	CAISDQGTGELFF	TGTGCCATCAGTGACCAGGGTACCGGGGAGCTGTTTTTT
TRBV2	-	-	TRBJ1-5	CASTLTSNQPQHF	TGTGCCAGCACCCTGACAAGTAATCAGCCCCAGCATTTT
TRBV19	TRBD1	-	TRBJ1-4	CASSGGQGAWNEKLFF	TGTGCCAGTAGTGGAGGACAGGGGGCTTGGAATGAAAAACTGTTTTTT
TRBV19	-	-	TRBJ1-2	CASRKDGGIGYTF	TGTGCCAGTAGGAAGGACGGAGGGATCGGCTACACCTTC
TRBV28	TRBD1	-	TRBJ2-7	CASSPPDRGLYEQYF	TGTGCCAGCAGTCCACCAGACAGGGGGCTCTACGAGCAGTACTTC
TRBV5-4	TRBD1	-	TRBJ2-3	CASRGTASTDTQYF	TGTGCCAGCAGGGGGACAGCATCCACAGATACGCAGTATTTT
TRBV7-8	TRBD2	-	TRBJ2-7	CASSLLRLAGGPGEQYF	TGTGCCAGCAGCTTGCTGAGACTAGCGGGAGGGCCCGGCGAGCAGTACTTC
TRBV4-1	TRBD1	-	TRBJ2-4	CASSQPGTALAKNIQYF	TGCGCCAGCAGCCAACCCGGGACAGCCCTAGCCAAAAACATTCAGTACTTC
TRBV9	-	-	TRBJ1-1	CASDGGKRGTEAFF	TGTGCCAGCGACGGAGGGAAGCGAGGCACTGAAGCTTTCTTT
TRBV5-8	-	-	TRBJ1-1	CASRISDRSGRPFF	TGTGCCAGCAGGATATCAGACAGGTCCGGGAGGCCTTTCTTT
TRBV6-6	TRBD2	-	TRBJ2-1	CASSYPSGGNKDEQFF	TGTGCCAGCAGTTACCCTAGCGGGGGAAATAAGGATGAGCAGTTCTTC
TRBV4-2	-	-	TRBJ1-5	CASSQLYRGLQPQHF	TGTGCCAGCAGCCAATTATATAGGGGGTTGCAGCCCCAGCATTTT
TRBV2	TRBD2	few	TRBJ2-1	CASNREGYNEQFF	TGTGCCAGCAACCGGGAGGGATACAATGAGCAGTTCTTC
TRBV19	TRBD1	-	TRBJ1-5	CASSIRQGIVEPQHF	TGTGCCAGTAGTATACGACAGGGAATAGTAGAGCCCCAGCATTTT